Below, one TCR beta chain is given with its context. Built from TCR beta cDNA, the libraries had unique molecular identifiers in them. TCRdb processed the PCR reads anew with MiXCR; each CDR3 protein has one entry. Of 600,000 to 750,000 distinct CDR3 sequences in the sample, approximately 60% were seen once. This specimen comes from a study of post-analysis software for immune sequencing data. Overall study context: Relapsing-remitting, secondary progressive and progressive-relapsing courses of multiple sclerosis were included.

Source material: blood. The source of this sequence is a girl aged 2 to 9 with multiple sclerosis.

The CDR3 sequence: CASSFRLAGFNPLTDTQYF. In DNA, the CDR3 is TGTGCCAGCAGCTTTAGACTAGCGGGATTCAACCCCCTTACAGATACGCAGTATTTT. The chain employs TRBV7-2 and TRBJ2-3; 11 positions match TRBD2. With V trimmed by 3 bases and J by 3 bases, 14 bases remained unmatched. This CDR3 has 19 amino acids. Germline CDR1 reads SGHTA; CDR2 reads FQGNSA.